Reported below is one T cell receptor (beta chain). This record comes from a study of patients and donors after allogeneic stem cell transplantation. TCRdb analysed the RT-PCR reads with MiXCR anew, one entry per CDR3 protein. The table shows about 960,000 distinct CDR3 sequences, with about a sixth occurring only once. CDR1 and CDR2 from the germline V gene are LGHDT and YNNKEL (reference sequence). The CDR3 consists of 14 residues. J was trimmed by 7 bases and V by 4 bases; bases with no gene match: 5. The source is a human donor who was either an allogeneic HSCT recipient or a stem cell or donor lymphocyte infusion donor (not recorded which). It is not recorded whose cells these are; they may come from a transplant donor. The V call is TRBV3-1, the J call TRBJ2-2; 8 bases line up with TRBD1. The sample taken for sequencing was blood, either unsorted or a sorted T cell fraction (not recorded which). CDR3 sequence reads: CASSRQGANGELFF. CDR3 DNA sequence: TGTGCCAGCAGCCGTCAGGGGGCGAACGGGGAGCTGTTTTTT.